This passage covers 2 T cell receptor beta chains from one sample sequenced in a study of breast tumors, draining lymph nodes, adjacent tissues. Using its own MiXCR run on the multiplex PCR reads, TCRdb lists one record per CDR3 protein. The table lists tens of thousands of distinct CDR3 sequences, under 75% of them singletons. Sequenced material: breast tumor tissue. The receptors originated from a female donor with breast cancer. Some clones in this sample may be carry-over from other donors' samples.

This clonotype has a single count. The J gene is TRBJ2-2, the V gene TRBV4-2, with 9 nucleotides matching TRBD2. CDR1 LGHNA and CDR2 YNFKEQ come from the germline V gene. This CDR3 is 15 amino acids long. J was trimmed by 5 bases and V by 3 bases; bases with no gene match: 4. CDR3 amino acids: CASSQRGGQTGELFF. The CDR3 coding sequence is TGTGCCAGCAGCCAGCGGGGGGGCCAAACCGGGGAGCTGTTTTTT.

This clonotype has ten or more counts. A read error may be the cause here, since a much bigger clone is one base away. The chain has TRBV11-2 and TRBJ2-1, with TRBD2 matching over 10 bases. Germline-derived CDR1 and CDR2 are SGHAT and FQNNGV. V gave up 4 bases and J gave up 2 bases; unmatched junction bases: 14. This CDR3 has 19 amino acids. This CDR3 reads CASSSRGRPSGSTYNEQFF. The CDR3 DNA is TGTGCCAGCAGCTCTAGGGGCCGACCTAGCGGGAGCACCTACAATGAGCAGTTCTTC.